Presented here are 5 T cell receptor beta chains from one specimen sequenced in a study of blood T cell repertoires in COVID-19. Assay: immunoSEQ multiplex PCR; the TCRdb copy retains only in-frame clones and omits some. The repertoire holds tens of thousands of clones, with roughly nine tenths as singletons. Sequenced: peripheral blood. The receptors were gathered from a man aged 45-65 years with COVID-19, enrolled during active disease.

V and J are TRBV12-5 and TRBJ1-2, with D possibly TRBD1 on 5 matching bases. The CDR3 is 12 amino acids. V was clipped by 1 base and J by 7 bases, with 7 bases between them. Germline V gene lookup returns CDR1 LGHNT and CDR2 FRNRAP. CDR3 region: CASGLEGAGYTF. CDR3 DNA sequence: TGTGCTAGTGGTTTGGAAGGGGCTGGCTACACCTTC.

J is TRBJ1-1 and V is TRBV5-1, with 9 bases that match TRBD1. This CDR3 comprises 15 residues. In germline, CDR1 is SGHRS, CDR2 YFSETQ. The J segment lost 4 bases and the V segment lost 4 bases, leaving 8 bases of the junction unmatched. CDR3 sequence: CASSQDGTGFTEAFF. CDR3 coding DNA: TGCGCCAGCAGCCAGGACGGGACAGGGTTCACTGAAGCTTTCTTT.

The rearrangement uses TRBV5-5 and TRBJ1-4; no reliable D call. V dropped 2 bases and J dropped 0 bases, with 8 bases sitting between them. This CDR3 has 15 amino acids. Germline CDR1 reads SGHKS; CDR2 reads YYEKEE (reference sequence). The DNA of the CDR3 is TGTGCCAGCAGCTTAACGCGGGCAACTAATGAAAAACTGTTTTTT. Protein product: CASSLTRATNEKLFF.

This clone turned up a few times. The gene calls are TRBV30 and TRBJ1-4; D is unresolved. Trimming shortened V by 3 bases and J by 4 bases, and 3 bases separated the two germline ends. The V gene's germline CDR1 is GTSNPN and CDR2 SVGIG (reference sequence). The CDR3 is 11 amino acids. The CDR3 bases are TGTGCCTGGAGCCGTAATGAAAAACTGTTTTTT. Translated: CAWSRNEKLFF.

V and J are TRBV5-6 and TRBJ1-2; TRBD1 matches 12 bases. The germline V gene encodes CDR1 SGHDT and CDR2 YYEEEE. Trimming at V came to 4 bases and at J to 8 bases, leaving 9 bases not matched to a gene. The CDR3 totals 15 residues. CDR3 sequence: CASSRVTGQGAGYTF. CDR3 sequence (DNA): TGTGCCAGCAGCCGTGTAACGGGACAGGGGGCGGGCTACACCTTC.